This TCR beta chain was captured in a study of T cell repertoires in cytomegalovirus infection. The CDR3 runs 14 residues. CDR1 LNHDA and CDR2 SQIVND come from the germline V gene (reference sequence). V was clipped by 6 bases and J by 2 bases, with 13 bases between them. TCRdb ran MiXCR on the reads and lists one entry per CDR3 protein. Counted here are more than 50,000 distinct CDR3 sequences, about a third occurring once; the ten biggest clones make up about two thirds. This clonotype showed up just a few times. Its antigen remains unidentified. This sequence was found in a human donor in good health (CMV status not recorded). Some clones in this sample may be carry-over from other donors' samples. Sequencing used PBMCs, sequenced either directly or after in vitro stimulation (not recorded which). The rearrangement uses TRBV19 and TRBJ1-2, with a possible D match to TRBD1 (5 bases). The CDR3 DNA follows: TGTGCCAGTAGCACCCTACAGGAGAACTATGGCTACACCTTC. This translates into CASSTLQENYGYTF.